The 9 T cell receptor beta chains below all came from one sample that was sequenced in a study of blood T cell repertoires in COVID-19. Data came from immunoSEQ multiplex PCR; TCRdb stores just in-frame clones and leaves some out. The sample has more than 300,000 clones, 85% to 90% seen once. The specimen sequenced was PBMCs or T cells enriched from blood (not recorded which). The receptor set was obtained from a woman aged 18 to 35 who had recovered from COVID-19.

This chain links TRBV5-1 with TRBJ2-7; TRBD1 is a possible D gene (6 bases). This CDR3 contains 15 residues. Trimming removed 0 bases at V and 0 bases at J, with 10 bases between. The germline V gene encodes CDR1 SGHRS and CDR2 YFSETQ. CDR3 region: CASSLDRAFSYEQYF. For the CDR3, the DNA is TGCGCCAGCAGCTTGGACAGGGCGTTCTCCTACGAGCAGTACTTC.

This clone was observed once. The chain recombines TRBV30 with TRBJ2-7; a weak D match, TRBD2 (5 bases). The germline gives CDR1 GTSNPN, CDR2 SVGIG (reference sequence). The V end was cut by 8 bases, the J end by 6 bases, with 14 bases between. The CDR3 consists of 11 residues. CDR3 nucleotide sequence: TGTGCCGGTATGCGGAGCGGCGAGCAGTACTTC. Its translation: CAGMRSGEQYF.

The chain joins TRBV12-3 or TRBV12-4 to TRBJ2-3; D possibly corresponds to TRBD2 (5 bases). V was pared by 6 bases and J by 6 bases, with 7 bases between. The length of the CDR3 is 11 residues. CDR3 sequence reads: CASSPSDTQYF. The CDR3 nucleotides are TGTGCCAGCAGCCCTAGCGATACGCAGTATTTT.

The genes are TRBV10-1 and TRBJ1-2; TRBD1 matches 7 bases. Germline CDR1 reads WNHNN; CDR2 reads SYGVQD (reference sequence). The CDR3 contains 15 residues. V was pared by 6 bases and J by 8 bases, with 15 bases of the junction left unmatched. This CDR3 reads CASRDRRGPQRGYTF. CDR3 bases: TGCGCCAGCAGGGACAGGAGGGGCCCCCAGAGGGGCTACACCTTC.

The rearrangement links TRBV4-2 to TRBJ2-7; 9 bases fit TRBD2. CDR1 LGHNA and CDR2 YNFKEQ come from the germline V gene. V was clipped by 3 bases and J by 7 bases; unmatched bases: 13. There are 16 residues in the CDR3. CDR3 bases: TGTGCCAGCAGCCAGGGGGATAGCGGGGGCGCCGAGGAGCAGTACTTC. Amino acids: CASSQGDSGGAEEQYF.

The sample holds one count of this clone. V is TRBV4-2 and J is TRBJ1-6; D unclear. CDR1 and CDR2 from the germline V gene are LGHNA and YNFKEQ. The CDR3 sequence is 16 residues long. Trimming stripped 0 bases from V and 6 bases from J, with 12 bases between. This chain's CDR3 is CASSQEGWSPNSPLHF. DNA for the CDR3: TGTGCCAGCAGCCAAGAGGGTTGGAGTCCTAATTCACCCCTCCACTTT.

The chain carries TRBV27 and TRBJ1-1; 8 nucleotides align to TRBD1. CDR1 is MNHEY and CDR2 is SMNVEV in the germline V gene (reference sequence). V was pared by 4 bases and J by 8 bases, with 3 bases of the junction left unmatched. The CDR3 contains 12 residues. The CDR3 nucleotides read TGTGCCAGCAGTTCTCGGGACAGGGAAGCTTTCTTT. This codes for CASSSRDREAFF.

The V call is TRBV11-2, the J call TRBJ2-3; D is uncertain. This CDR3 contains 16 residues. CDR1 is SGHAT and CDR2 is FQNNGV in the germline V gene. V was cut by 3 bases and J by 5 bases, with 18 bases left in between. This chain's CDR3 is CASSFPGPPLGDTQYF. The CDR3 nucleotides read TGTGCCAGCAGCTTCCCGGGTCCACCTTTGGGAGATACGCAGTATTTT.

The chain is built from TRBV6-2 or TRBV6-3 and TRBJ2-2; TRBD1 is a possible D gene (6 bases). Germline V gives CDR1 MNHEY, CDR2 SVGEGT. This CDR3 is built from 17 residues. Trimming removed 4 bases at V and 6 bases at J, with 21 bases between. CDR3 in DNA: TGTGCCAGCAGTTCCAAAGTACCGGGACAACAATCCGGGGAGCTGTTTTTT. This translates into CASSSKVPGQQSGELFF.